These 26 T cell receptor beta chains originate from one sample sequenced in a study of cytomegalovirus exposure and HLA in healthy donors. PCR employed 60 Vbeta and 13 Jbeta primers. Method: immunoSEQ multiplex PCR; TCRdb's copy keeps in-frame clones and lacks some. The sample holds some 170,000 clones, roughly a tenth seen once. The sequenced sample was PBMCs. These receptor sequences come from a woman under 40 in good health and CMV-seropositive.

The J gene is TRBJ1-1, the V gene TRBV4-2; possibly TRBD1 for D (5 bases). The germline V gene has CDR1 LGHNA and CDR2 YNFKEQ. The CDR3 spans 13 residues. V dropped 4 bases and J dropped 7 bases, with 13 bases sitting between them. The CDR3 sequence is CASSPGRGYEAFF. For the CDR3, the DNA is TGTGCCAGCAGCCCGGGGAGGGGATATGAAGCTTTCTTT.

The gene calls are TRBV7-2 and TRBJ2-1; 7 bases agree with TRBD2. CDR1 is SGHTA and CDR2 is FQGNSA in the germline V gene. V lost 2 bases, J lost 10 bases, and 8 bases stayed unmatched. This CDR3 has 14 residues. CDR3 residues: CASSLWGGAKEQFF. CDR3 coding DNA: TGTGCCAGCAGCTTATGGGGGGGAGCAAAGGAGCAGTTCTTC.

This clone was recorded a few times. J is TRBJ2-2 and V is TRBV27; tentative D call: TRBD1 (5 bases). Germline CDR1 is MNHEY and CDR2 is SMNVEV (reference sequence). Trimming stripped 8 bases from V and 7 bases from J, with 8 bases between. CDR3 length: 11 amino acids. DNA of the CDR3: TGTGCCAGCCAAACAGGCGGGGAGCTGTTTTTT. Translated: CASQTGGELFF.

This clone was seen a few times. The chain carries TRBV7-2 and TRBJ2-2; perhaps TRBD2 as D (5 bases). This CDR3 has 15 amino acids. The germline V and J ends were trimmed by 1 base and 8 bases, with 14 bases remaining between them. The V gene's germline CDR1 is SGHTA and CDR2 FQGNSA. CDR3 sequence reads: CASSLGSNTGGELFF. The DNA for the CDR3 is TGTGCCAGCAGCTTAGGTTCAAATACGGGGGGGGAGCTGTTTTTT.

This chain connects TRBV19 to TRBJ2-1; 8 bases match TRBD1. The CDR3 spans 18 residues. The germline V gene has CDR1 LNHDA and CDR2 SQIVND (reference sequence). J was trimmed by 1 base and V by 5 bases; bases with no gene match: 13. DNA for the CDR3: TGTGCCAGTAGTCATTGGGCAGGGGGCGATGAATCCTACAATGAGCAGTTCTTC. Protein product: CASSHWAGGDESYNEQFF.

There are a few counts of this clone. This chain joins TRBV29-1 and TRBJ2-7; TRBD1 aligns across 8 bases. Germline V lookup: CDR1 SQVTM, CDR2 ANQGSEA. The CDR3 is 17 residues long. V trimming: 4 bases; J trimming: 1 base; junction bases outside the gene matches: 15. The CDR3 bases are TGCAGCGTTGTCGGAGGGGACAGGCCGAGATCGTCCTACGAGCAGTACTTC. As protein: CSVVGGDRPRSSYEQYF.

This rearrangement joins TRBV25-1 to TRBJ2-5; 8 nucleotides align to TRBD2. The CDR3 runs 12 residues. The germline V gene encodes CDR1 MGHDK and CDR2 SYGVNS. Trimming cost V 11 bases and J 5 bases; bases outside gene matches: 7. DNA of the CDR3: TGTGCCTCCCGTCGGGGGGGGGAGACCCAGTACTTC. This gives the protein CASRRGGETQYF.

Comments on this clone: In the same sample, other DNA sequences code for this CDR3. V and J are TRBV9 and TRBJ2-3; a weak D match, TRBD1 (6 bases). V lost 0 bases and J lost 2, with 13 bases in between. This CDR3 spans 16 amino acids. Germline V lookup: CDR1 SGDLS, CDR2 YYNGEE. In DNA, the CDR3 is TGTGCCAGCAGCGTAGCAACAGGGCGGGCCACAGATACGCAGTATTTT. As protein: CASSVATGRATDTQYF. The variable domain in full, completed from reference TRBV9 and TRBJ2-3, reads DSGVTQTPKHLITATGQRVTLRCSPRSGDLSVYWYQQSLDQGLQFLIQYYNGEERAKGNILERFSAQQFPDLHSELNLSSLELGDSALYFCASSVATGRATDTQYFGPGTRLTVL.

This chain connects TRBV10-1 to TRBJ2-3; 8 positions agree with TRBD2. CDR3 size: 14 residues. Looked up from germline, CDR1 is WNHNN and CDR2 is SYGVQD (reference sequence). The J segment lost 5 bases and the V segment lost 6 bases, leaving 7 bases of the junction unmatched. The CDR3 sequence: CASRAGLVKDTQYF. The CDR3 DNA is TGCGCCAGCAGGGCGGGACTAGTTAAAGATACGCAGTATTTT.

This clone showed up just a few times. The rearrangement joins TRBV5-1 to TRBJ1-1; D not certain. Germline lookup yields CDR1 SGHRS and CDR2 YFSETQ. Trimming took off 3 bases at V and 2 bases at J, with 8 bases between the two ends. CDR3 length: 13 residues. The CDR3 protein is CASSYTRNTEAFF. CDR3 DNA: TGCGCCAGCAGCTATACACGTAACACTGAAGCTTTCTTT.

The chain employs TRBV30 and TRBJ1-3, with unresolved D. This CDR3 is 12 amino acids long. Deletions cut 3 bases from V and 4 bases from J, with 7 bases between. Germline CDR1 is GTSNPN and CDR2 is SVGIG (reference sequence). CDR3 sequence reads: CAWSERGNTIYF. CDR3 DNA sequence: TGTGCCTGGAGCGAGAGAGGAAACACCATATATTTT.

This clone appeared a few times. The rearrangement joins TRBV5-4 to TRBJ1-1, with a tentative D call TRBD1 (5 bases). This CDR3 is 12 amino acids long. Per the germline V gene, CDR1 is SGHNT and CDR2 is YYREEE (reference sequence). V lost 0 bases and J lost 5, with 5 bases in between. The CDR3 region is CASSLEGTEAFF. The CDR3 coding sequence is TGTGCCAGCAGCTTGGAGGGGACTGAAGCTTTCTTT. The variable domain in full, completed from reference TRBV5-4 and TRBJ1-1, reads ETGVTQSPTHLIKTRGQQVTLRCSSQSGHNTVSWYQQALGQGPQFIFQYYREEENGRGNFPPRFSGLQFPNYSSELNVNALELDDSALYLCASSLEGTEAFFGQGTRLTVV.

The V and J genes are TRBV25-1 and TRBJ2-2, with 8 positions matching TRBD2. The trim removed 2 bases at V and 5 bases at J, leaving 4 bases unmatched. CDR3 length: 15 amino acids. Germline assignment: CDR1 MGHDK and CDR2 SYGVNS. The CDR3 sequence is CASSENREGTGELFF. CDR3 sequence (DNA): TGTGCCAGCAGTGAAAATCGGGAGGGGACCGGGGAGCTGTTTTTT.

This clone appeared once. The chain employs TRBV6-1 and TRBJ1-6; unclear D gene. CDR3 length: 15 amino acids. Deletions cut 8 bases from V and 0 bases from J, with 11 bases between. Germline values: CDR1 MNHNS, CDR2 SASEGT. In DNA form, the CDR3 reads TGTGCCAGCGGACTTTCGAGCTCCTATAATTCACCCCTCCACTTT. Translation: CASGLSSSYNSPLHF.

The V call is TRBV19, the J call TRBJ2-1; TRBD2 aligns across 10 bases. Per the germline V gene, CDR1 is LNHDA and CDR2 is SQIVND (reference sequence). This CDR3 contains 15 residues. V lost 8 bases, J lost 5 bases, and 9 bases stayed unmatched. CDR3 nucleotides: TGTGCCAGTTCCGGTGAGCGGGAGGGCAACAATGAGCAGTTCTTC. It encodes CASSGEREGNNEQFF. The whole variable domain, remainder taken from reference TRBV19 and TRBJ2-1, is DGGITQSPKYLFRKEGQNVTLSCEQNLNHDAMYWYRQDPGQGLRLIYYSQIVNDFQKGDIAEGYSVSREKKESFPLTVTSAQKNPTAFYLCASSGEREGNNEQFFGPGTRLTVL.

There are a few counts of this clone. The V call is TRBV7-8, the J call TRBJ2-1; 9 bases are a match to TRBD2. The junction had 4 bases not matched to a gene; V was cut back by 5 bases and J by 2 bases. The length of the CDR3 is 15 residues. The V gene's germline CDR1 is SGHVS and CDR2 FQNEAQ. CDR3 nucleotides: TGTGCCAGCAGCCCCAGGACTAGCGCCTACAATGAGCAGTTCTTC. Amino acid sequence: CASSPRTSAYNEQFF.

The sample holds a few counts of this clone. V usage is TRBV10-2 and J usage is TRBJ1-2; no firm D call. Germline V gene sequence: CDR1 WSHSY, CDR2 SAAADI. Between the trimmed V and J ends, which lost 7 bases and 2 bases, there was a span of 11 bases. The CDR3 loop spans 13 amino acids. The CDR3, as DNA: TGCGCCAGCACGCCAGGCCTAAACTATGGCTACACCTTC. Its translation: CASTPGLNYGYTF.

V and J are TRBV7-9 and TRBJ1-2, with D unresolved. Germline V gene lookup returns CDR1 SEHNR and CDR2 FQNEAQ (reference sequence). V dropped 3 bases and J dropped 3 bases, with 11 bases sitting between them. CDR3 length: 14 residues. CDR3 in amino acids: CASSFGEAYYGYTF. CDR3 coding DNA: TGTGCCAGCAGCTTTGGGGAGGCCTACTATGGCTACACCTTC.

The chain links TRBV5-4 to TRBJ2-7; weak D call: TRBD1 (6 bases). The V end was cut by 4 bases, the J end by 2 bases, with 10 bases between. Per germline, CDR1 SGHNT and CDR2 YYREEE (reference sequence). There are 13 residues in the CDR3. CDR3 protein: CASSGDTTYEQYF. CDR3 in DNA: TGTGCCAGCAGCGGGGACACCACCTACGAGCAGTACTTC.

The CDR3 DNA sequence: TGTGCCAGCAGCGCCTTCAGGGGCCCGAACACTGAAGCTTTCTTT. Amino acids: CASSAFRGPNTEAFF. This sequence joins TRBV7-2 and TRBJ1-1; D possibly corresponds to TRBD1 (6 bases). The CDR3 is made up of 15 amino acids. Germline values: CDR1 SGHTA, CDR2 FQGNSA. V lost 5 bases to trimming and J lost 1 base, with 14 bases between them.

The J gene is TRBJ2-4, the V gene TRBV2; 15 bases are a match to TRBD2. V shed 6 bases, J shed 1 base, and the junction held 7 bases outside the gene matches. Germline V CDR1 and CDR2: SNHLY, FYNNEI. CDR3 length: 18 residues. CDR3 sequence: CASSGLAGGPLAKNIQYF. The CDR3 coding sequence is TGTGCCAGCAGCGGACTAGCGGGAGGGCCCCTGGCCAAAAACATTCAGTACTTC.

DNA of the CDR3: TGTGCCAGCTCACCTAAGACTAGCGCGGGGACAGATACGCAGTATTTT. This sequence encodes CASSPKTSAGTDTQYF. V gene TRBV18 combines with J gene TRBJ2-3, with 8 bases that match TRBD2. Germline values: CDR1 KGHSH, CDR2 LQKENI. This CDR3 contains 16 residues. V shed 3 bases and J 3 bases; nucleotides not matched to a gene: 8.

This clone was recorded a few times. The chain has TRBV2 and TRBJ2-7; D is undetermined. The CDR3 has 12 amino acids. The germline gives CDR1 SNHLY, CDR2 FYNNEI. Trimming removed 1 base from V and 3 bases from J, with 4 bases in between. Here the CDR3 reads CASSEVNYEQYF. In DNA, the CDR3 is TGTGCCAGCAGTGAAGTCAACTACGAGCAGTACTTC.

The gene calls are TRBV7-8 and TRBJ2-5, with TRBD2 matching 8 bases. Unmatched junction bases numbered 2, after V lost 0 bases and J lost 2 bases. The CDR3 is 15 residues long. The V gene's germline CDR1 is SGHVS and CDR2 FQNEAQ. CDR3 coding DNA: TGTGCCAGCAGCTTAGCGCGGGAGGATCAAGAGACCCAGTACTTC. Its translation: CASSLAREDQETQYF.

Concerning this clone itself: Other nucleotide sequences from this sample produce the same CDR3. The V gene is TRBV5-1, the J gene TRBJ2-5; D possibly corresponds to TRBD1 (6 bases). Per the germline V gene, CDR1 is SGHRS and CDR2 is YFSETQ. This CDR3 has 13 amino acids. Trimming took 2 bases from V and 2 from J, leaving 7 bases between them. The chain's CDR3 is CASSFGQQETQYF. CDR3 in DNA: TGCGCCAGCAGCTTCGGACAGCAAGAGACCCAGTACTTC.

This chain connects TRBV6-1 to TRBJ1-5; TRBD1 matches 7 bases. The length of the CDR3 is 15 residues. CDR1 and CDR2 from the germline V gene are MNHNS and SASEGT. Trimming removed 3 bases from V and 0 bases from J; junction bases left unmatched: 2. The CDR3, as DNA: TGTGCCAGCAGTGACGACAGGGTTAGCAATCAGCCCCAGCATTTT. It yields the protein CASSDDRVSNQPQHF.